The T cell receptor (beta chain) described here comes from a study of response to subunit inactivated influenza vaccine. Only a few counts were recorded for this clonotype. Its target is unknown. Study conclusions and caveats: Every seasonal influenza vaccination brings in few new T cells, the authors suggested.

MiXCR, applied by TCRdb to the RT-PCR reads, yields one record per CDR3 protein. Counted here are over 150,000 distinct CDR3 sequences, over 13% occurring once; the ten biggest clones make up under 30%. V lost 2 bases, J lost 3 bases, and 4 bases stayed unmatched. The CDR3 loop spans 14 amino acids. CDR1 is SEHNR, CDR2 FQNEAQ, per germline (reference sequence). The rearrangement joins TRBV7-9 to TRBJ2-7; 7 bases are shared with TRBD1. This receptor was identified in a man aged 50-59 years who received an inactivated influenza vaccine. Source: CD8+ T cells sorted from PBMCs, taken less than 6 days after vaccination. Written as DNA, the CDR3 is TGTGCCAGCAGCTTACAGGGGGAGTACTACGAGCAGTACTTC. Its translation: CASSLQGEYYEQYF.